Listed below are T cell receptor beta chains from one sample, sequenced in a study of glioma-infiltrating T cells after dendritic cell vaccination. Produced via immunoSEQ multiplex PCR; TCRdb's table is partial and in-frame only. The repertoire includes about 50,000 clones, more than 75% of them detected once, and roughly 9% sits in the top ten. The sequences come from blood, collected after dendritic cell vaccination. The receptor source for this set is a human donor with glioblastoma. The CDR3 runs from the conserved cysteine through the conserved F or W. The D gene is left open where the match is weak. A row's size may be missing; if present it is once, few, many or a size class.

V	size	J	D	CDR3	DNA
TRBV9	-	TRBJ2-3	TRBD2	CASSFPSGGGDTQYF	TGTGCCAGCAGCTTTCCTAGCGGGGGGGGAGATACGCAGTATTTT
TRBV10-3	-	TRBJ1-6	-	CAITPGNSPLHF	TGTGCCATCACCCCGGGTAATTCACCCCTCCACTTT
TRBV9	-	TRBJ2-2	-	CASSVDGTNTGELFF	TGTGCCAGCAGCGTAGACGGGACTAACACCGGGGAGCTGTTTTTT
TRBV7-9	-	TRBJ2-1	TRBD2	CASSLAFRERGGGNEQFF	TGTGCCAGCAGCTTAGCTTTTAGGGAGCGGGGGGGCGGCAATGAGCAGTTCTTC
TRBV7-9	few	TRBJ1-4	-	CASSPGTRYEKLFF	TGTGCCAGCAGCCCTGGGACTAGATATGAAAAACTGTTTTTT
TRBV19	few	TRBJ2-5	-	CASRPAGIQKETQYF	TGTGCCAGTAGGCCTGCCGGGATTCAAAAAGAGACCCAGTACTTC
TRBV7-2	-	TRBJ2-7	-	CASSFGKSYEQYF	TGTGCCAGCAGCTTCGGGAAATCCTACGAGCAGTACTTC
TRBV7-9	-	TRBJ2-5	TRBD1	CASSPETGEETQYF	TGTGCCAGCAGCCCTGAGACAGGGGAAGAGACCCAGTACTTC
TRBV19	-	TRBJ1-2	-	CASTTGQSAALWYGYTF	TGTGCCAGTACCACCGGACAGTCGGCTGCTCTTTGGTATGGCTACACCTTC
TRBV9	-	TRBJ2-5	TRBD1	CASTFKDLPGQAYPGQETQYF	TGTGCCAGCACCTTCAAAGACCTTCCGGGACAGGCATACCCGGGCCAAGAGACCCAGTACTTC
TRBV6-5	-	TRBJ2-5	-	CASREVGLETQYF	TGTGCCAGCAGGGAGGTCGGGCTAGAGACCCAGTACTTC
TRBV29-1	-	TRBJ2-1	TRBD2	CSVEGETSGGLSYNEQFF	TGCAGCGTTGAGGGGGAGACTAGCGGCGGCCTCTCCTACAATGAGCAGTTCTTC
TRBV27	-	TRBJ1-1	TRBD1	CASSIRTGGLNTEAFF	TGTGCCAGCAGTATACGGACAGGGGGTTTGAACACTGAAGCTTTCTTT
TRBV2	-	TRBJ1-5	-	CASSAGDTYNQPQHF	TGTGCCAGCAGTGCGGGAGACACGTATAATCAGCCCCAGCATTTT
TRBV5-1	-	TRBJ2-7	-	CASSGAGGSHYEQYF	TGCGCCAGCAGCGGGGCAGGGGGGTCCCACTACGAGCAGTACTTC
TRBV9	-	TRBJ1-3	-	CASSVATGDGNTIYF	TGTGCCAGCAGCGTAGCTACGGGTGACGGAAACACCATATATTTT
TRBV29-1	-	TRBJ1-1	TRBD1	CSVKTGTGPSMNTEAFF	TGCAGCGTCAAAACCGGGACAGGGCCGTCTATGAACACTGAAGCTTTCTTT
TRBV18	-	TRBJ1-3	TRBD1	CASSPQGQPARGNTIYF	TGTGCCAGCTCGCCACAGGGACAGCCCGCTAGAGGAAACACCATATATTTT
TRBV6-5	-	TRBJ1-3	-	CASSYGVGGIGNTIYF	TGTGCCAGCAGTTACGGGGTGGGAGGAATTGGAAACACCATATATTTT
TRBV9	-	TRBJ1-1	-	CASSVLRGSFTEAFF	TGTGCCAGCAGCGTTCTTAGAGGGTCCTTCACTGAAGCTTTCTTT
TRBV25-1	few	TRBJ2-1	-	CASSENTDRKIYNEQFF	TGTGCCAGCAGTGAAAACACCGACAGGAAGATCTACAATGAGCAGTTCTTC
TRBV15	-	TRBJ2-7	-	CATSRDRKTGGYF	TGTGCCACCAGCAGAGATAGGAAGACAGGAGGGTACTTC
TRBV10-3	-	TRBJ2-5	TRBD2	CAISESGLAGQETQYF	TGTGCCATCAGTGAGTCGGGACTAGCGGGACAAGAGACCCAGTACTTC
TRBV11-3	-	TRBJ1-2	TRBD1	CASSLRPQGAGTF	TGTGCCAGCAGCTTAAGGCCCCAGGGGGCTGGAACCTTC
TRBV4-3	-	TRBJ2-7	TRBD1	CASSQGTGISSYEQYF	TGCGCCAGCAGCCAAGGGACAGGGATAAGCTCCTACGAGCAGTACTTC
TRBV19	-	TRBJ2-5	TRBD1	CASSPFGPGGRTTQYF	TGTGCCAGTAGCCCCTTCGGACCAGGGGGCCGGACAACCCAGTACTTC
TRBV7-2	-	TRBJ1-6	-	CASKGALASPLHF	TGTGCCAGCAAAGGAGCCCTGGCCTCACCCCTCCACTTT
TRBV6-1	few	TRBJ2-1	-	CATRSYNEQFF	TGTGCCACACGGAGTTACAATGAGCAGTTCTTC
TRBV13	few	TRBJ2-2	-	CASSLTTGNRFRGTGELFF	TGTGCCAGCAGCTTAACAACCGGGAACCGATTTCGGGGGACCGGGGAGCTGTTTTTT
TRBV6-5	-	TRBJ2-5	-	CASRTRQGKIETQYF	TGTGCCAGCAGAACGCGTCAGGGGAAGATCGAGACCCAGTACTTC
TRBV6-6	-	TRBJ2-7	-	CASSSITRGRTYEQYF	TGTGCCAGCAGTTCGATAACTAGGGGGAGAACCTACGAGCAGTACTTC
TRBV28	-	TRBJ2-7	TRBD1	CASSLDRGEQYF	TGTGCCAGCAGTTTAGACAGGGGCGAGCAGTACTTC